Listed here are 13 T cell receptor beta chains from one sample, sequenced in a study of Ad26.COV2.S vaccination and SARS-CoV-2 variants. The data were produced by immunoSEQ multiplex PCR, yet TCRdb's version contains in-frame clones alone and is incomplete. The data show about 480,000 clones, around 88% seen once. Regarding treatment: about 20 received Ad26.COV2.S at low or high dose, single or two shots; several received placebo; per-sample allocation not given. At day 63 after the first vaccine or placebo injection, samples were drawn. The material was peripheral blood, obtained in a trial of Ad26.COV2.S vaccine versus placebo. Receptors originate from a person between 18 and 65 years old who received the Ad26.COV2.S COVID-19 vaccine or a placebo.

V usage is TRBV7-9 and J usage is TRBJ2-1; D remains ambiguous. Trimming removed 5 bases from V and 6 bases from J, with 17 bases in between. Germline assignment: CDR1 SEHNR and CDR2 FQNEAQ (reference sequence). This CDR3 has 15 amino acids. CDR3: CASSPPGRISNEQFF. Here the CDR3 DNA reads TGTGCCAGCAGCCCCCCCGGACGGATAAGCAATGAGCAGTTCTTC.

The chain joins TRBV28 to TRBJ1-1, with a possible D match to TRBD1 (6 bases). The CDR3 consists of 16 residues. Germline assignment: CDR1 MDHEN and CDR2 SYDVKM. V was clipped by 2 bases and J by 1 base, with 14 bases between them. CDR3 residues: CASSLRGGAWNTEAFF. In nucleotides, the CDR3 is TGTGCCAGCAGTTTAAGGGGGGGCGCATGGAACACTGAAGCTTTCTTT.

The count of this clone is one. The chain couples TRBV5-4 to TRBJ1-1; the D is unclear. CDR3 size: 13 residues. Germline CDR1 is SGHNT and CDR2 is YYREEE (reference sequence). Between the trimmed V and J ends, which lost 1 base and 7 bases, there was a span of 11 bases. In DNA, the CDR3 is TGTGCCAGCAGCTTGCGGATTGAGGGTGAAGCTTTCTTT. Encoded protein: CASSLRIEGEAFF.

The gene calls are TRBV28 and TRBJ1-2; TRBD1 matches 10 bases. Germline loops: CDR1 MDHEN, CDR2 SYDVKM. The CDR3 length is 13 residues. J was trimmed by 4 bases and V by 10 bases; bases with no gene match: 6. CDR3 sequence: CATPDRGRYGYTF. CDR3 nucleotides: TGTGCCACCCCAGACAGGGGGCGCTATGGCTACACCTTC.

In this sample, this clone turned up a few times. The genes are TRBV9 and TRBJ2-7, with TRBD1 as a possible D gene (6 bases). V was trimmed by 3 bases and J by 2 bases, leaving 15 bases between them. The CDR3 sequence is 15 residues long. The germline V gene encodes CDR1 SGDLS and CDR2 YYNGEE. The CDR3 bases are TGTGCCAGCAGCGCATCAGGGGATTTTACCTACGAGCAGTACTTC. Amino acids: CASSASGDFTYEQYF.

The CDR3 here is CASSVTGGRGNQPQHF. In DNA, the CDR3 is TGTGCCAGTAGTGTTACAGGGGGTAGGGGCAATCAGCCCCAGCATTTT. V and J are TRBV19 and TRBJ1-5, with 8 positions matching TRBD1. CDR3 size: 16 residues. Looked up from germline, CDR1 is LNHDA and CDR2 is SQIVND (reference sequence). J was trimmed by 2 bases and V by 5 bases; bases with no gene match: 8.

The CDR3 DNA is TGTGCCAGCAGTTTTTCGGGGCAGTTCGGCGAGCAGTACTTC. It codes for CASSFSGQFGEQYF. The chain couples TRBV27 to TRBJ2-7; D tentatively fits TRBD1 or TRBD2 (5 bases each). CDR3 length equals 14 residues. V was cut by 3 bases and J by 6 bases, with 15 bases left in between. CDR1 is MNHEY, CDR2 SMNVEV, per germline (reference sequence).

The chain recombines TRBV5-5 with TRBJ2-5, with D possibly TRBD2 on 5 matching bases. Germline CDR1 SGHKS, CDR2 YYEKEE (reference sequence). V shed 4 bases and J shed 0 bases, with 10 bases lying between them. The CDR3 is 14 amino acids. The CDR3 spells CASSQGLNQETQYF. CDR3 coding DNA: TGTGCCAGCAGCCAAGGACTCAACCAAGAGACCCAGTACTTC. The full variable domain, its missing parts supplied by reference TRBV5-5 and TRBJ2-5, is DAGVTQSPTHLIKTRGQQVTLRCSPISGHKSVSWYQQVLGQGPQFIFQYYEKEERGRGNFPDRFSARQFPNYSSELNVNALLLGDSALYLCASSQGLNQETQYFGPGTRLLVL.

The rearrangement uses TRBV9 and TRBJ2-7; D is perhaps TRBD2 (6 bases). The CDR3 is made up of 12 amino acids. Germline CDR1 is SGDLS and CDR2 is YYNGEE. The ends were cut back, 8 bases at V and 3 bases at J, with 12 bases in the middle. CDR3 sequence reads: CASSGDDYEQYF. CDR3 in DNA: TGTGCCAGTTCGGGGGACGACTACGAGCAGTACTTC.

CDR3: CASTRGTGELFF. The CDR3 coding sequence is TGTGCCAGCACGAGGGGAACCGGGGAGCTGTTTTTT. The chain is built from TRBV6-5 and TRBJ2-2; D assignment may be TRBD1 or TRBD2 (5 bases each). V lost 7 bases to trimming and J lost 5 bases, with 8 bases between them. The CDR3 sequence is 12 residues long. The germline V gene has CDR1 MNHEY and CDR2 SVGAGI.

The V and J genes are TRBV10-3 and TRBJ2-5; TRBD2 is a possible D gene (6 bases). V lost 10 bases and J lost 5, with 17 bases in between. CDR1 ENHRY and CDR2 SYGVKD come from the germline V gene. This CDR3 is 13 amino acids long. CDR3 residues: CATSGLPGETQYF. In nucleotides, the CDR3 is TGTGCCACCTCGGGACTCCCTGGGGAGACCCAGTACTTC.

This clone was observed a single time. The chain employs TRBV5-1 and TRBJ2-7; D may be TRBD2 (5 bases). Germline V gene sequence: CDR1 SGHRS, CDR2 YFSETQ. V was clipped by 0 bases and J by 3 bases, with 10 bases between them. The CDR3 runs 14 residues. This chain's CDR3 is CASSLGERSYEQYF. DNA of the CDR3: TGCGCCAGCAGCTTGGGGGAGCGGAGCTACGAGCAGTACTTC.

The chain is built from TRBV19 and TRBJ2-7; weak D call: TRBD2 (6 bases). Per germline, CDR1 LNHDA and CDR2 SQIVND (reference sequence). The CDR3 totals 13 residues. V lost 9 bases, J lost 0 bases, and 12 bases lay in between. The chain's CDR3 is CASTSSASYEQYF. CDR3 bases: TGTGCCAGCACTAGCTCAGCCTCCTACGAGCAGTACTTC.